This TCR beta chain was captured in a study of shared clonotypes between healthy human individuals (dated by TCRdb to 2020 to 2021). Background on the whole study: The cohort comprised a couple of women and a few men aged 18 to 49 years. For each donor, CD4 naive and CD4 memory were each run on three plates, CD8 naive on two plates, and CD8 memory on one plate. Blood TCR repertoires of several healthy adults were deeply sequenced to estimate repertoire size and the extent of clonotype sharing between individuals. To increase sequencing depth and limit assay-specific biases, TCR repertoire library preparation and sequencing were carried out by different laboratories using diverse techniques. Between about 0.8 and 8.9 billion PBMCs per donor were obtained by leukapheresis.

Healthy HIV-negative adults with no recently reported acute infections or vaccinations were included as donors. All donors were Caucasian adults living in Nashville, Tennessee, USA. CD4+ T cells were enriched by magnetic negative selection, after which naive cells were positively selected on CD45RA and the negative fraction was taken as the memory subset. Blood was obtained by leukapheresis, after which PBMCs were separated by Ficoll-Histopaque density gradient centrifugation and cryopreserved in liquid nitrogen vapor phase. Analytical flow cytometry was used to check the purity and quantity of every magnetically sorted T cell population. Genomic DNA was isolated from each sorted fraction and quantified by UV absorbance on a Nanodrop 2000c. General conclusions and limits of the study: When several donors were compared, the shared fraction of clonotypes was about 5.4% for naive CD4, approximately 3.3% for naive CD8, more than 2% for memory CD4, and approximately 0.4% for memory CD8. Because the study included only a small number of donors, the genetic and exposure-history diversity represented was limited. Estimated clonotype richness was generally larger for naive than for memory subsets. Only blood was sampled, and tissue TCR repertoires likely differ from those in blood. Compared with non-shared clonotypes, the clonotypes found in all four sorted-subset donors had higher generation probabilities. Pairwise subsampling led to the expectation that sequencing depth would affect the degree of clonotype sharing among donors. Even with the large sequencing depth, rarefaction of the sorted-subset datasets indicated that sequencing was incomplete.

A note on this clone: Its antigen is not yet known. Base qualities are missing; no much larger clone stands one base away.

Using the deep immunoSEQ assay, multiplex PCR amplified TCR CDR3 regions from genomic DNA. For each cell subset, the extracted genomic DNA was distributed evenly across all wells of several immunoSEQ 96-well plates, and each plate served as one replicate. Each replicate PCR for sorted subsets received roughly 200 ng genomic DNA, equal to some 32,000 T cell genomes. Purified libraries were measured with a Qubit 3.0 fluorometer, size-checked on a Bioanalyzer 2100, and measured again with the KAPA Library Quantification kit. Each immunoSEQ 96-well plate was sequenced on its own single-read 150-cycle Illumina NextSeq 550 flow cell. Per the source publication's procedure: Because the immunoSEQ output held only junctional sequences and lacked quality scores, the filtering could not match the filtering applied to full-length reads. Sequences were annotated with PyIR, a Python wrapper for IgBLAST v1.9, and V/J genes and CDR3 were assigned using IMGT germline references. Reads with weak V/J assignments (E-value above 1e-6), missing CDR3, stop codons, out-of-frame junctions, or ambiguous translated residues were removed. V3J clonotypes were defined by identical inferred V gene, J gene, and CDR3 amino acid sequence. Percentage overlap between repertoires was computed as shared unique clonotypes divided by the size of the smaller repertoire. Richness of each repertoire was evaluated using RTK rarefaction, the Chao1 estimator, and Recon v2.1 estimates of unobserved clonotypes. For all TCRbeta clonotypes obtained by the gDNA method from several donors, generation probabilities were computed with OLGA. Entries here come from immuneACCESS through TCRdb and include only in-frame sequences with V and J called. Some clones fail to appear in such tables; in the studies checked, an unresolved V gene covers under half of the shortfall, and the cause of the remainder is unknown. The D gene and trimming were derived from the DNA, and the V and J assignments and clone size from that table. Recorded for this sample are 600,000 to 700,000 clones; roughly 72% of them occurred a single time. The ten largest clonotypes hold about 1.8% of the sample.

The source is a woman in her thirties in good health. What was sequenced was memory CD4+ T cells sorted from blood. The sample's cell subset or site label, in plain terms: CD45RA-negative fraction.

The sequenced DNA is TGTGCCAGCATACGGGACTCCACAGATACGCAGTATTTT. Its protein is CASIRDSTDTQYF. The chain is encoded by TRBV2 joined to TRBJ2-3; the D gene is perhaps TRBD2, from 6 matching bases. The CDR3 runs 13 residues from the cysteine to the phenylalanine. Only the CDR3 region is kept as DNA, spanning 39 bases read in frame from base 1. According to the germline V gene, CDR1 reads SNHLY and CDR2 reads FYNNEI. V loses 7 bases, J loses 2 bases, and the germline ends lie 10 bases apart.